This note documents a single TCR beta chain sequence. Its target is not known. The identical CDR3 is also encoded by other nucleotide sequences in the sample. This entry belongs to a study of shared clonotypes between healthy human individuals. Broader study findings: Naive subsets generally exceeded memory subsets in estimated richness. Generation probability values for non-shared clonotypes were lower than those for clonotypes shared by all four donors.

The assay was run at deep level. Produced via immunoSEQ multiplex PCR; TCRdb's table is partial and in-frame only. The sample records roughly 2,500,000 clones, approximately 94% being singletons. The V gene lost 3 bases and the J gene lost 3 bases, with 8 bases spanning the gap. The germline gives CDR1 MDHEN, CDR2 SYDVKM. The CDR3 totals 13 residues. The sample consisted of naive CD4+ T cells from PBMCs. Subset indicated: CD45RA+ positively selected. The receptor comes from a man younger than 30 in good health. Some clones in this sample may be carry-over from other donors' samples. This chain connects TRBV28 to TRBJ1-1; D is possibly TRBD1 (5 bases). CDR3 residues: CASSLGPDTEAFF. The CDR3 coding sequence is TGTGCCAGCAGTTTGGGGCCCGACACTGAAGCTTTCTTT.